A selection of T cell receptor beta chains follows, all from one sample in a study of blood T cell repertoires in COVID-19. Clones were read by immunoSEQ multiplex PCR, and TCRdb kept only the in-frame ones, dropping some. The sample consists of 100,000 or so clones, about 85% of them appearing once. Specimen: peripheral blood. These receptors were obtained from a woman in her 70s with active or convalescent COVID-19. Each CDR3 is given with its conserved first and last residue. The D gene is left open where the match is weak. The size field is filled for only some rows; it gives once, few, many or a size class.

d_call clone_size j_call v_call cdr3_nt cdr3_aa
NA NA TRBJ2-7 TRBV28 TGTGCCAGCAGTCAACAGGGCCGGGTCTACGAGCAGTACTTC CASSQQGRVYEQYF
NA NA TRBJ2-4 TRBV6-1 TGTGCCAGCAGTGAAAAAGGGGGGGGAGGAGACATTCAGTACTTC CASSEKGGGGDIQYF
NA NA TRBJ1-4 TRBV3-1/TRBV3-2 TGTGCCAGCAGCCAAGGCTTGGCTGAAAAACTGTTTTTT CASSQGLAEKLFF
TRBD1 few TRBJ1-1 TRBV25-1 TGTGCCAGCAGTGCCCTTGACAGGGGGAACACTGAAGCTTTCTTT CASSALDRGNTEAFF
NA NA TRBJ1-2 TRBV9 TGTGCCAGCAGCGTGCAGGGGTACAGCTACACCTTC CASSVQGYSYTF
TRBD1 NA TRBJ1-4 TRBV7-9 TGTGCCAGCACCAATCTACAGGGGGAGATAGGTGAAAAACTGTTTTTT CASTNLQGEIGEKLFF
NA NA TRBJ1-2 TRBV5-1 TGCGCCAGCAGCTTGGTGCCGGGGGAGAACTATGGCTACACCTTC CASSLVPGENYGYTF
NA NA TRBJ1-5 TRBV3-1/TRBV3-2 TGTGCCAGCAGCCCCCGCCGGGGGTCCGGCCAGCCCCAGCATTTT CASSPRRGSGQPQHF
NA once TRBJ1-1 TRBV19 TGTGCCAGTAGTATAGGGGGGACAAAAAACACTGAAGCTTTCTTT CASSIGGTKNTEAFF
NA NA TRBJ2-6 TRBV4-1 TGCGCCAGCAGCCAACAGTCAGGGGAGCGGGCCAACGTCCTGACTTTC CASSQQSGERANVLTF
TRBD2 NA TRBJ2-1 TRBV7-9 TGTGCCAGCAGCCCTGGGAGACTAGCGGCCTCCGTCGATGAGCAGTTCTTC CASSPGRLAASVDEQFF
TRBD1 NA TRBJ2-7 TRBV29-1 TGCAGCGTTATGACAGGGGGATACGAGCAGTACTTC CSVMTGGYEQYF
TRBD1 NA TRBJ1-1 TRBV5-1 TGCGCCAGCAGCTTGCGGACAGGGATTGAAGCTTTCTTT CASSLRTGIEAFF
TRBD1 NA TRBJ1-4 TRBV9 TGTGCCAGCGGCCCCCGGACAGGGACAAATGAAAAACTGTTTTTT CASGPRTGTNEKLFF